Sequencing of this T cell receptor beta chain was carried out in a study of cytomegalovirus exposure and HLA in healthy donors. Only a few counts were recorded for this clone. The target antigen is unknown. The V end was cut by 0 bases, the J end by 5 bases, with 13 bases between. This CDR3 is built from 15 residues. Per the germline V gene, CDR1 is MGHRA and CDR2 is YSYEKL. Study results and limitations: Listed as cytomegalovirus-associated were over 150 TCR beta chains. Later analysis associated a missense DCLRE1C variant with TCR beta V- and J-gene trimming. Several of the most significant clusters appeared, in a later analysis, to be linked to common viral pathogens.

PCR employed 60 Vbeta and 13 Jbeta primers. The repertoire was sequenced with immunoSEQ multiplex PCR; TCRdb's copy has only in-frame clones and lacks some. The table includes about 210,000 clones, about 80% detected once. The chain uses TRBV4-1 and TRBJ1-2, with D possibly TRBD1 on 5 matching bases. The TCR originated in a man in his forties or fifties in good health and CMV-seropositive. Material: PBMCs. The CDR3 loop is CASSQDIAGGYGYTF. The CDR3 DNA sequence: TGCGCCAGCAGCCAAGATATAGCCGGGGGGTATGGCTACACCTTC.